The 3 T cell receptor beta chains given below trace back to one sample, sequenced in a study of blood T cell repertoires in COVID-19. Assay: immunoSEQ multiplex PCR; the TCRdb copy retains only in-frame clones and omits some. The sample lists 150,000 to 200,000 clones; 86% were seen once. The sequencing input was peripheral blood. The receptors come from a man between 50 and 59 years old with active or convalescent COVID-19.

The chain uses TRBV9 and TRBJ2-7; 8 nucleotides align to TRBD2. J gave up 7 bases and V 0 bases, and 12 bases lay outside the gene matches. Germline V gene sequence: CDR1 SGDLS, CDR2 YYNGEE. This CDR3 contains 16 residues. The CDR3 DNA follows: TGTGCCAGCAGCGTAGCGGGGACTAGTGGGCAGAGGGAGCAGTACTTC. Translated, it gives CASSVAGTSGQREQYF.

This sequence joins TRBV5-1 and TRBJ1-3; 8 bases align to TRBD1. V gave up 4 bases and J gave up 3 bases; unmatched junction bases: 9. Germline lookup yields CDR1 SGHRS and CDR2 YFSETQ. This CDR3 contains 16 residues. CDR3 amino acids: CASSRGDRGIGNTIYF. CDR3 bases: TGCGCCAGCAGCAGAGGCGACAGGGGTATTGGAAACACCATATATTTT.

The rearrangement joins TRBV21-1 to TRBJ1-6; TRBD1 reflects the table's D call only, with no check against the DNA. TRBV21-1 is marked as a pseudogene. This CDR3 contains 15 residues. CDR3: CASSRTGRFNSPLHF. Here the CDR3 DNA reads TGTGCCAGCAGCAGGACAGGGAGGTTTAATTCACCCCTCCACTTT.